The 26 T cell receptor beta chains given below trace back to one sample, sequenced in a study of beta chain features in type 1 diabetes. The study reverse transcribed the entire isolated RNA, so it sequenced expressed TCRB transcripts. Libraries were prepared by immunoSEQ multiplex PCR; TCRdb keeps only in-frame clonotypes and omits some of them. This sample has 310,000 or so clones, with 7% to 9% found just once. The sample was central memory CD4+ T cells from blood. These receptors were taken from a young woman in good health.

This clone was seen more than once but under ten times. The chain links TRBV28 to TRBJ2-7, with 9 bases aligning to TRBD1. The CDR3 is made up of 15 amino acids. CDR1 and CDR2 (germline): MDHEN, SYDVKM. J lost 3 bases, V lost 5 bases, and 8 bases had no gene match. CDR3 sequence (DNA): TGTGCCAGCAGTCCTGGGGACAGGGTAGTCTACGAGCAGTACTTC. Translation: CASSPGDRVVYEQYF.

The rearrangement links TRBV18 to TRBJ1-3; D remains unclear. Germline V gives CDR1 KGHSH, CDR2 LQKENI. The CDR3 is 14 residues long. V lost 2 bases to trimming and J lost 3 bases, with 8 bases between them. CDR3 bases: TGTGCCAGCTCACCAACGGGGTTTGGAAACACCATATATTTT. Translating gives CASSPTGFGNTIYF.

This rearrangement joins TRBV7-2 to TRBJ1-5; D may be TRBD1 (5 bases). Germline V gene sequence: CDR1 SGHTA, CDR2 FQGNSA. This CDR3 comprises 17 residues. Trimming took 5 bases from V and 0 from J, leaving 17 bases between them. In DNA, the CDR3 is TGTGCCAGCAGCCCCAGGCGACAGTTCTATAGCAATCAGCCCCAGCATTTT. It encodes CASSPRRQFYSNQPQHF.

This sequence joins TRBV4-2 and TRBJ1-1; D ambiguous. This CDR3 has 14 residues. Germline V gene data show CDR1 as LGHNA and CDR2 as YNFKEQ. The V gene lost 0 bases and the J gene lost 5 bases, with 10 bases spanning the gap. CDR3: CASSQDLGWTEAFF. CDR3 DNA: TGTGCCAGCAGCCAAGATCTGGGATGGACTGAAGCTTTCTTT.

This clone came up a few times. The gene calls are TRBV5-6 and TRBJ2-3; possible D gene TRBD1, 5 bases. Per germline, CDR1 SGHDT and CDR2 YYEEEE. With 4 bases removed from V and 2 bases from J, the gap between germline ends came to 14 bases. The CDR3 length is 15 residues. As DNA, the CDR3 is TGTGCCAGCAGCCGGCGACAGACATCCACAGATACGCAGTATTTT. Translation: CASSRRQTSTDTQYF.

The chain employs TRBV7-2 and TRBJ2-3; D call uncertain. The CDR3 length is 15 residues. Trimming pared 5 bases from V and 0 bases from J, leaving 12 bases between. Germline CDR1 SGHTA, CDR2 FQGNSA. Here the CDR3 DNA reads TGTGCCAGCAGCACAAGTCCCACTAGCACAGATACGCAGTATTTT. This gives the protein CASSTSPTSTDTQYF.

The sample holds many counts of this clone. The chain links TRBV5-1 to TRBJ1-5; 11 nucleotides align to TRBD1. Germline assignment: CDR1 SGHRS and CDR2 YFSETQ. The CDR3 is made up of 14 amino acids. V was pared by 5 bases and J by 6 bases, with 4 bases of the junction left unmatched. DNA for the CDR3: TGCGCCAGCAGTACCGGGACAGGGGGTCAGCCCCAGCATTTT. Translating it yields CASSTGTGGQPQHF. The whole variable domain, filled in from reference TRBV5-1 and TRBJ1-5, reads KAGVTQTPRYLIKTRGQQVTLSCSPISGHRSVSWYQQTPGQGLQFLFEYFSETQRNKGNFPGRFSGRQFSNSRSEMNVSTLELGDSALYLCASSTGTGGQPQHFGDGTRLSIL.

V is TRBV27 and J is TRBJ1-5, with D tentatively TRBD1 (5 bases). Germline V lookup: CDR1 MNHEY, CDR2 SMNVEV (reference sequence). The CDR3 runs to 17 residues. The V gene lost 4 bases and the J gene lost 0 bases, with 16 bases spanning the gap. This CDR3 is CASSSARGGYSNQPQHF. The CDR3 DNA is TGTGCCAGCAGTTCGGCCCGGGGGGGGTATAGCAATCAGCCCCAGCATTTT.

The rearrangement uses TRBV9 and TRBJ1-4; D is perhaps TRBD1 (6 bases). The ends were cut back, 1 base at V and 7 bases at J, with 14 bases in the middle. The length of the CDR3 is 15 residues. Germline V CDR1 and CDR2: SGDLS, YYNGEE. For the CDR3, the DNA is TGTGCCAGCAGCGTAACCGGGACACTGGGTGAAAAACTGTTTTTT. It codes for CASSVTGTLGEKLFF.

The chain combines TRBV7-7 with TRBJ1-2; maybe TRBD1 (6 bases). Germline-derived CDR1 and CDR2 are SSHAT and FNYEAQ (reference sequence). The CDR3 runs to 13 residues. The V end lost 5 bases, the J end lost 5 bases, and 12 bases lay between the germline ends. As DNA, the CDR3 is TGTGCCAGCAGCCCCGGACAGAATTATGGCTACACCTTC. Its translation is CASSPGQNYGYTF.

The J gene is TRBJ2-7, the V gene TRBV27, with 11 bases fitting TRBD2. The CDR3 covers 14 residues. The germline gives CDR1 MNHEY, CDR2 SMNVEV (reference sequence). Losses at the gene ends were 5 bases for V and 5 bases for J; bases not matched to a gene: 5. The CDR3 region has the DNA TGTGCCAGCAGTGTCAATAGCGGGAGGGACGAGCAGTACTTC. It specifies CASSVNSGRDEQYF.

J is TRBJ1-1 and V is TRBV2; D is unclear. The CDR3 has 11 amino acids. The V gene's germline CDR1 is SNHLY and CDR2 FYNNEI. The V end was cut by 4 bases, the J end by 5 bases, with 5 bases between. The CDR3 region is CASSVVTEAFF. The CDR3 nucleotides are TGTGCCAGCAGTGTTGTAACTGAAGCTTTCTTT. Complete variable domain (other parts from reference TRBV2 and TRBJ1-1): EPEVTQTPSHQVTQMGQEVILRCVPISNHLYFYWYRQILGQKVEFLVSFYNNEISEKSEIFDDQFSVERPDGSNFTLKIRSTKLEDSAMYFCASSVVTEAFFGQGTRLTVV.

This clone has ten or more counts. The chain couples TRBV5-4 to TRBJ1-2; the match to TRBD1 covers 10 bases. Germline values: CDR1 SGHNT, CDR2 YYREEE (reference sequence). There are 14 residues in the CDR3. V shed 4 bases and J 6 bases; nucleotides not matched to a gene: 6. The chain's CDR3 is CASSGGTGANGYTF. CDR3 DNA: TGTGCCAGCAGCGGGGGGACAGGGGCTAATGGCTACACCTTC.

Only a few counts were recorded for this clone. The chain carries TRBV7-8 and TRBJ2-1; the match to TRBD2 covers 7 bases. Trimming cost V 5 bases and J 9 bases; bases outside gene matches: 10. The V gene's germline CDR1 is SGHVS and CDR2 FQNEAQ. The CDR3 consists of 14 residues. CDR3 sequence: CASSPSTSLGEQFF. Here the CDR3 DNA reads TGTGCCAGCAGCCCTTCGACTAGCTTAGGTGAGCAGTTCTTC.

This chain links TRBV7-3 with TRBJ2-7; no reliable D call. Germline V CDR1 and CDR2: SGHTA, FQGTGA. The CDR3 loop spans 10 amino acids. The ends were cut back, 8 bases at V and 3 bases at J, with 5 bases in the middle. This chain's CDR3 is CASLDYEQYF. In DNA form, the CDR3 reads TGTGCCAGCTTGGACTACGAGCAGTACTTC.

There are a few counts of this clone. The V and J genes are TRBV5-1 and TRBJ2-5; D gene uncertain. This CDR3 is 13 amino acids long. Trimming pared 3 bases from V and 3 bases from J, leaving 9 bases between. CDR1 is SGHRS and CDR2 is YFSETQ in the germline V gene. CDR3 DNA sequence: TGCGCCAGCAGCTACAACTCCAAAGAGACCCAGTACTTC. It is translated as CASSYNSKETQYF.

This clone was seen a few times. V usage is TRBV7-9 and J usage is TRBJ2-6; TRBD1 might be the D (6 bases). The CDR3 loop spans 17 amino acids. CDR1 SEHNR and CDR2 FQNEAQ come from the germline V gene (reference sequence). The ends were cut back, 6 bases at V and 4 bases at J, with 19 bases in the middle. CDR3 coding DNA: TGTGCCAGCAGTGGACAGTTCTTAGGGACGGGGGCCAACGTCCTGACTTTC. It encodes CASSGQFLGTGANVLTF.

This clone has more than one count but fewer than ten. Being one base from a much bigger clone, this may be a read error. Other DNA sequences in the sample encode the same CDR3. This chain connects TRBV7-2 to TRBJ2-5; D could derive from TRBD1 or TRBD2 (5 bases each). This CDR3 spans 13 amino acids. Germline V gene lookup returns CDR1 SGHTA and CDR2 FQGNSA. V was shortened by 3 bases and J by 4 bases, with 9 bases between the two germline ends. The CDR3 coding sequence is TGTGCCAGCAGCTTTGTTGGGGGAGAGACCCAGTACTTC. It translates to CASSFVGGETQYF.

This rearrangement joins TRBV2 to TRBJ2-1; TRBD1 matches 8 bases. V was clipped by 6 bases and J by 6 bases; unmatched bases: 4. Per germline, CDR1 SNHLY and CDR2 FYNNEI. This CDR3 comprises 13 residues. CDR3 sequence (DNA): TGTGCCAGCAGGACAGGGGACGGCAATGAGCAGTTCTTC. Residues: CASRTGDGNEQFF.

This sequence joins TRBV6-6 and TRBJ2-5; 14 bases align to TRBD2. This CDR3 region has 16 residues. With 4 bases clipped from V and 6 bases from J, the junction kept 7 bases outside the gene matches. CDR1 and CDR2 from the germline V gene are MNHNY and SVGAGI (reference sequence). Written as DNA, the CDR3 is TGTGCCAGCAGTTCGGGGACTAGCGGGAGACGTAAGACCCAGTACTTC. Residues: CASSSGTSGRRKTQYF.

This clone was picked up a small number of times. This sample includes further DNA sequences coding for the same CDR3. DNA for the CDR3: TGTGCCAGCGGGGCCCTTTACGAGCAGTACTTC. It codes for CASGALYEQYF. The genes are TRBV2 and TRBJ2-7; D is perhaps TRBD1 (5 bases). V was cut by 8 bases and J by 4 bases, with 9 bases left in between. The CDR3 spans 11 residues. Germline V gene data show CDR1 as SNHLY and CDR2 as FYNNEI. Full variable domain (outside the CDR3, taken from reference TRBV2 and TRBJ2-7): EPEVTQTPSHQVTQMGQEVILRCVPISNHLYFYWYRQILGQKVEFLVSFYNNEISEKSEIFDDQFSVERPDGSNFTLKIRSTKLEDSAMYFCASGALYEQYFGPGTRLTVT.

A few counts support this clone. In DNA, the CDR3 is TGTGCCACCGGAATGGACAGGAACTATGGCTACACCTTC. Amino acid sequence: CATGMDRNYGYTF. The gene calls are TRBV10-3 and TRBJ1-2; 7 bases align to TRBD1. Germline trimming cut 10 bases from V and 2 bases from J; bases unmatched to any gene: 7. Germline V gene sequence: CDR1 ENHRY, CDR2 SYGVKD. The CDR3 loop spans 13 amino acids.

This chain uses TRBV28 with TRBJ2-5; weak D call: TRBD2 (5 bases). CDR1 is MDHEN and CDR2 is SYDVKM in the germline V gene. The CDR3 sequence is 13 residues long. The V gene lost 8 bases and the J gene lost 0 bases, with 10 bases spanning the gap. CDR3 sequence: CASLGNYQETQYF. The DNA of the CDR3 is TGTGCCAGCCTCGGGAACTACCAAGAGACCCAGTACTTC.

The V gene is TRBV5-6, the J gene TRBJ2-6; 8 bases are a match to TRBD2. Trimming at V came to 7 bases and at J to 2 bases, leaving 8 bases not matched to a gene. Germline V CDR1 and CDR2: SGHDT, YYEEEE. This CDR3 spans 16 amino acids. The CDR3: CASDSRGRPGANVLTF. In DNA, the CDR3 is TGTGCCAGCGACTCCCGCGGGAGGCCTGGGGCCAACGTCCTGACTTTC.

The CDR3: CASSLGSGSSYEQYF. The CDR3 bases are TGTGCCAGCAGCTTAGGCTCCGGGAGTTCCTACGAGCAGTACTTC. This chain links TRBV7-9 with TRBJ2-7, with a weak D call TRBD2 (6 bases). The V end was cut by 1 base, the J end by 1 base, with 11 bases between. Germline V gene data show CDR1 as SEHNR and CDR2 as FQNEAQ (reference sequence). The CDR3 consists of 15 residues.

This clone was counted a few times. CDR3 region: CASSQVQGSAGEQYF. The DNA of the CDR3 is TGTGCCAGCAGCCAAGTTCAGGGTTCAGCGGGCGAGCAGTACTTC. The V gene is TRBV4-2, the J gene TRBJ2-7; tentatively, D is TRBD2 (6 bases). Germline V gives CDR1 LGHNA, CDR2 YNFKEQ. CDR3 length: 15 amino acids. Deletions cut 1 base from V and 6 bases from J, with 16 bases between.